A selection of T cell receptor beta chains follows, all from one sample in a study of blood T cell repertoires in COVID-19. Profiled with immunoSEQ multiplex PCR; TCRdb holds only in-frame clones, not every one. The repertoire includes 100,000 to 120,000 clones, 85% of them detected once, and around 4.1% sits in the top ten. The sequenced sample consisted of peripheral blood. These receptors all come from a man in his fifties or sixties with acute or convalescent COVID-19. Each CDR3 is given with its conserved first and last residue. The D gene is left open where the match is weak. The size field is filled for only some rows; it gives once, few, many or a size class.

size: NA; length: 14; D: NA; J: TRBJ2-5; V: TRBV11-3; CDR3: CASSLAREWETQYF; DNA: TGTGCCAGCAGCTTAGCCCGGGAGTGGGAGACCCAGTACTTC
size: NA; length: 15; D: TRBD1; J: TRBJ1-1; V: TRBV6-5; CDR3: CASSYGDRTNTEAFF; DNA: TGTGCCAGCAGTTACGGGGACAGGACGAACACTGAAGCTTTCTTT
size: NA; length: 13; D: NA; J: TRBJ2-3; V: TRBV19; CDR3: CASSMRGTDTQYF; DNA: TGTGCCAGTAGTATGCGGGGCACAGATACGCAGTATTTT
size: once; length: 17; D: TRBD2; J: TRBJ2-1; V: TRBV5-1; CDR3: CASSLDLLAASYNEQFF; DNA: TGCGCCAGCAGCTTGGACCTCCTAGCGGCCTCCTACAATGAGCAGTTCTTC
size: NA; length: 15; D: NA; J: TRBJ2-3; V: TRBV5-1; CDR3: CASSLAGGPTDTQYF; DNA: TGCGCCAGCAGCTTGGCCGGGGGGCCGACAGATACGCAGTATTTT
size: NA; length: 15; D: NA; J: TRBJ1-6; V: TRBV18; CDR3: CASSPTDSYNSPLHF; DNA: TGTGCCAGCTCACCGACAGACTCCTATAATTCACCCCTCCACTTT
size: NA; length: 15; D: TRBD1; J: TRBJ2-7; V: TRBV5-1; CDR3: CASSSTGTGPYEQYF; DNA: TGCGCCAGCAGCTCGACCGGGACAGGTCCGTACGAGCAGTACTTC
size: NA; length: 18; D: NA; J: TRBJ2-4; V: TRBV23-1; CDR3: CASSQLLTQFGAKNIQYF; DNA: TGCGCCAGCAGTCAATTACTGACACAATTTGGGGCCAAAAACATTCAGTACTTC
size: NA; length: 18; D: NA; J: TRBJ1-3; V: TRBV5-5; CDR3: CASSFKLGRDTSGNTIYF; DNA: TGTGCCAGCAGCTTCAAGTTGGGACGGGACACCTCTGGAAACACCATATATTTT
size: NA; length: 15; D: NA; J: TRBJ2-6; V: TRBV6-6; CDR3: CASSYRGSGANVLTF; DNA: TGTGCCAGCAGTTACAGGGGCTCTGGGGCCAACGTCCTGACTTTC
size: NA; length: 15; D: NA; J: TRBJ1-3; V: TRBV6-5; CDR3: CASSPWGELGNTIYF; DNA: TGTGCCAGCAGCCCGTGGGGGGAGCTTGGAAACACCATATATTTT
size: NA; length: 16; D: NA; J: TRBJ2-1; V: TRBV14; CDR3: CASSRRQGSSYNEQFF; DNA: TGTGCCAGCAGCCGCCGTCAGGGGAGCTCCTACAATGAGCAGTTCTTC
size: once; length: 17; D: NA; J: TRBJ2-1; V: TRBV4-1; CDR3: CASSPSDALATYNEQFF; DNA: TGCGCCAGCAGCCCCTCTGACGCACTAGCCACCTACAATGAGCAGTTCTTC
size: NA; length: 17; D: NA; J: TRBJ1-6; V: TRBV3-1/TRBV3-2; CDR3: CASSQGGQGGYNSPLHF; DNA: TGTGCCAGCAGCCAAGGGGGACAAGGGGGCTATAATTCACCCCTCCACTTT
size: NA; length: 12; D: NA; J: TRBJ2-2; V: TRBV30; CDR3: CAWSPDTGELFF; DNA: TGTGCCTGGAGCCCGGACACCGGGGAGCTGTTTTTT
size: NA; length: 13; D: NA; J: TRBJ1-3; V: TRBV12-3/TRBV12-4; CDR3: CASSPDRGNTIYF; DNA: TGTGCCAGCAGCCCTGACAGGGGAAACACCATATATTTT
size: NA; length: 13; D: NA; J: TRBJ1-1; V: TRBV10-3; CDR3: CAISEAYGTEAFF; DNA: TGTGCCATCAGTGAAGCATATGGCACTGAAGCTTTCTTT
size: NA; length: 13; D: NA; J: TRBJ1-2; V: TRBV18; CDR3: CASSPQTGEGYTF; DNA: TGTGCCAGCTCACCACAGACGGGGGAAGGCTACACCTTC
size: few; length: 13; D: NA; J: TRBJ2-3; V: TRBV28; CDR3: CASSLSGGDTQYF; DNA: TGTGCCAGCAGTTTATCTGGGGGGGATACGCAGTATTTT
size: NA; length: 17; D: TRBD2; J: TRBJ2-5; V: TRBV5-1; CDR3: CASSTGTSGGLVETQYF; DNA: TGCGCCAGCAGCACCGGGACTAGCGGGGGGCTCGTTGAGACCCAGTACTTC
size: NA; length: 14; D: TRBD2; J: TRBJ2-5; V: TRBV27; CDR3: CASSGLAGLETQYF; DNA: TGTGCCAGCAGTGGACTAGCGGGCTTGGAGACCCAGTACTTC
size: NA; length: 14; D: NA; J: TRBJ2-2; V: TRBV27; CDR3: CASSHRLNTGELFF; DNA: TGTGCCAGCAGTCACAGGTTGAACACCGGGGAGCTGTTTTTT
size: NA; length: 12; D: NA; J: TRBJ2-1; V: TRBV7-9; CDR3: CASSFPVDEQFF; DNA: TGTGCCAGCAGCTTTCCGGTGGATGAGCAGTTCTTC
size: NA; length: 16; D: TRBD2; J: TRBJ2-5; V: TRBV6-2/TRBV6-3; CDR3: CASSSPRTSVYRTQYF; DNA: TGTGCCAGCAGTTCGCCGCGGACTAGCGTATACAGGACCCAGTACTTC
size: NA; length: 15; D: NA; J: TRBJ1-6; V: TRBV6-5; CDR3: CASSRDARYNSPLHF; DNA: TGTGCCAGCAGTCGGGATGCGAGGTATAATTCACCCCTCCACTTT
size: once; length: 13; D: TRBD1; J: TRBJ2-5; V: TRBV4-1; CDR3: CASSATGGETQYF; DNA: TGCGCCAGCAGCGCTACAGGGGGAGAGACCCAGTACTTC
size: NA; length: 14; D: TRBD1; J: TRBJ1-4; V: TRBV5-6; CDR3: CASSSGTGHEKLFF; DNA: TGTGCCAGCAGCTCCGGGACAGGGCATGAAAAACTGTTTTTT
size: NA; length: 12; D: NA; J: TRBJ2-1; V: TRBV7-9; CDR3: CASSLVATEQFF; DNA: TGTGCCAGCAGCTTAGTGGCAACTGAGCAGTTCTTC
size: NA; length: 12; D: NA; J: TRBJ1-1; V: TRBV6-5; CDR3: CASSQPGFEAFF; DNA: TGTGCCAGCAGTCAACCGGGTTTTGAAGCTTTCTTT
size: NA; length: 17; D: TRBD1; J: TRBJ2-1; V: TRBV27; CDR3: CASSRYPRQGSYNEQFF; DNA: TGTGCCAGCAGTCGTTACCCGAGACAGGGGTCCTACAATGAGCAGTTCTTC
size: NA; length: 15; D: NA; J: TRBJ1-4; V: TRBV28; CDR3: CASSLYLGGGEKLFF; DNA: TGTGCCAGCAGTTTATATTTGGGAGGGGGTGAAAAACTGTTTTTT
size: NA; length: 13; D: NA; J: TRBJ1-3; V: TRBV27; CDR3: CASSLSGGNTIYF; DNA: TGTGCCAGCAGTTTATCGGGCGGAAACACCATATATTTT
size: once; length: 17; D: TRBD2; J: TRBJ2-1; V: TRBV6-1; CDR3: CASSKGSSGRIYNEQFF; DNA: TGTGCCAGCAGTAAAGGCTCCAGCGGGAGGATATACAATGAGCAGTTCTTC
size: NA; length: 14; D: NA; J: TRBJ1-3; V: TRBV28; CDR3: CASSLGHEGNTIYF; DNA: TGTGCCAGCAGTTTGGGACATGAAGGAAACACCATATATTTT
size: NA; length: 14; D: NA; J: TRBJ1-5; V: TRBV9; CDR3: CASSGGYSNQPQHF; DNA: TGTGCCAGCAGCGGAGGGTATAGCAATCAGCCCCAGCATTTT
size: NA; length: 16; D: NA; J: TRBJ1-3; V: TRBV14; CDR3: CASSQNTGSSGNTIYF; DNA: TGTGCCAGCAGCCAAAATACAGGGAGCTCTGGAAACACCATATATTTT
size: NA; length: 12; D: NA; J: TRBJ1-1; V: TRBV12-3/TRBV12-4; CDR3: CASSFRNTEAFF; DNA: TGTGCCAGCAGTTTCAGGAACACTGAAGCTTTCTTT
size: NA; length: 19; D: TRBD2; J: TRBJ2-6; V: TRBV6-6; CDR3: CASSPHSGPGGSGANVLTF; DNA: TGTGCCAGCAGTCCCCACTCCGGTCCGGGGGGCTCTGGGGCCAACGTCCTGACTTTC
size: NA; length: 15; D: NA; J: TRBJ2-3; V: TRBV24-1; CDR3: CATSDFGGSTDTQYF; DNA: TGTGCCACCAGTGATTTTGGGGGGAGCACAGATACGCAGTATTTT
size: NA; length: 15; D: TRBD1; J: TRBJ1-4; V: TRBV6-5; CDR3: CASSYSGGHDEKLFF; DNA: TGTGCCAGCAGTTACTCAGGGGGCCACGATGAAAAACTGTTTTTT
size: NA; length: 14; D: NA; J: TRBJ1-1; V: TRBV28; CDR3: CASSPSRELTEAFF; DNA: TGTGCCAGCAGCCCTTCCAGGGAACTCACTGAAGCTTTCTTT
size: NA; length: 13; D: TRBD1; J: TRBJ2-7; V: TRBV5-1; CDR3: CASSPQGAYEQYF; DNA: TGCGCCAGCAGCCCACAGGGGGCCTACGAGCAGTACTTC
size: once; length: 13; D: NA; J: TRBJ2-1; V: TRBV12-3/TRBV12-4; CDR3: CASSLLRYNEQFF; DNA: TGTGCCAGCAGTTTATTGCGGTACAATGAGCAGTTCTTC
size: many; length: 12; D: NA; J: TRBJ1-1; V: TRBV6-5; CDR3: CASQQGNTEAFF; DNA: TGTGCCAGTCAACAGGGGAACACTGAAGCTTTCTTT
size: NA; length: 15; D: NA; J: TRBJ2-1; V: TRBV5-1; CDR3: CASSLEVGPYNEQFF; DNA: TGCGCCAGCAGCTTGGAGGTTGGGCCCTACAATGAGCAGTTCTTC